The T cell receptor (beta chain) under discussion was sequenced for a study of shared T cell receptors in the human thymus. Germline CDR1 reads KGHSH; CDR2 reads LQKENI. Trimming at V came to 5 bases and at J to 3 bases, leaving 15 bases not matched to a gene. The length of the CDR3 is 17 residues. Profiled with immunoSEQ multiplex PCR; TCRdb holds only in-frame clones, not every one. The data hold around 730,000 clones, with approximately 83% observed a single time. These data were likewise used in another study, on human thymus T cells. According to that study: Corrective heart surgery yielded resections, and these provided the thymus tissue. Highly overlapping thymic repertoires in unrelated individuals were reported by related research.

This receptor was identified in a girl less than two years old with a congenital heart defect. Source material: thymocytes. This chain uses TRBV18 with TRBJ1-1, with 7 bases fitting TRBD1. The CDR3 DNA sequence: TGTGCCAGCTCATCGGAGGGTCTAGGCCAGGGGGACACTGAAGCTTTCTTT. Its translation: CASSSEGLGQGDTEAFF.